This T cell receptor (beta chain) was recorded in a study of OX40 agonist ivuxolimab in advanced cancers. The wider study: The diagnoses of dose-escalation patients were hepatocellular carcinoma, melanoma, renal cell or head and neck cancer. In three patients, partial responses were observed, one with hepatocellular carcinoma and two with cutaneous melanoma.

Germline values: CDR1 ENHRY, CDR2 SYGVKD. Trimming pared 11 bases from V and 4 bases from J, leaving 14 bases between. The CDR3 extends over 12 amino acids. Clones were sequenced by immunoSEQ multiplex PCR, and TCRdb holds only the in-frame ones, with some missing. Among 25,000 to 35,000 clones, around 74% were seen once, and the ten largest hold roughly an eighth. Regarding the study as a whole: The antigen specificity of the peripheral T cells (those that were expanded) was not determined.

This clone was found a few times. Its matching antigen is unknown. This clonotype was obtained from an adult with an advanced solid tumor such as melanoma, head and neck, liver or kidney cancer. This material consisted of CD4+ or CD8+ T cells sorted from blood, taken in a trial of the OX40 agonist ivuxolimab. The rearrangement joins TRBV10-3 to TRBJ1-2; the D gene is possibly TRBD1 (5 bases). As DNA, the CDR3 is TGTGCCGGGGCGGACGCTGGCTATGGCTACACCTTC. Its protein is CAGADAGYGYTF.